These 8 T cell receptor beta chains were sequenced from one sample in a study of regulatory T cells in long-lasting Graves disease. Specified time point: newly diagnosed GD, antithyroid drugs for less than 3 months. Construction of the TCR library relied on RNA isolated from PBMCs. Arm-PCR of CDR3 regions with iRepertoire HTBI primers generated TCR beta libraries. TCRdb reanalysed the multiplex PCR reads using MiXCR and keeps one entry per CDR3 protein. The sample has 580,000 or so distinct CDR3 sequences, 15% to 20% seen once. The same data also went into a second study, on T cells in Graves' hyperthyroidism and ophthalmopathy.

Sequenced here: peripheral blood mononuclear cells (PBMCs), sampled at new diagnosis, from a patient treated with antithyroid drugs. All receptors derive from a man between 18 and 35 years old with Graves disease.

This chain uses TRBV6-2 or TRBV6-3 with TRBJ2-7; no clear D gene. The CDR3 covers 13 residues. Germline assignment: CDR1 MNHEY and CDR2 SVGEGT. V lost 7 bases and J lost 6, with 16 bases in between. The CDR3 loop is CASKPLWWGEQYF. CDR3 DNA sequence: TGTGCCAGCAAACCCCTCTGGTGGGGCGAGCAGTACTTC.

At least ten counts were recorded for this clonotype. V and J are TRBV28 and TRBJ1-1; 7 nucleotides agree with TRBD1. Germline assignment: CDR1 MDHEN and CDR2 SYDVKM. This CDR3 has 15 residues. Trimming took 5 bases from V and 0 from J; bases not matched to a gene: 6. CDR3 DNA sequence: TGTGCCAGCAGTCCAGGGGGGAGGATGAACACTGAAGCTTTCTTT. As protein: CASSPGGRMNTEAFF.

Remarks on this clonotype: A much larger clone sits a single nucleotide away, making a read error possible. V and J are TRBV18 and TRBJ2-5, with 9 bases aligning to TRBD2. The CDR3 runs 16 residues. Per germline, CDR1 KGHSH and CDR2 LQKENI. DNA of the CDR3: TGTGCCAGCTCACCACGGTCGACTAGCGGCCAAGAGACCCGGTACTTC. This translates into CASSPRSTSGQETRYF.

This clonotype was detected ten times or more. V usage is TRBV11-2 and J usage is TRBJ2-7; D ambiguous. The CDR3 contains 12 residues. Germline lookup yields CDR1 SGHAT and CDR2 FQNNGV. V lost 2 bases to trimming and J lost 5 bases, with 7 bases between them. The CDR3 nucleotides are TGTGCCAGCAGCTTAACCGGCCACGAGCAGTACTTC. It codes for CASSLTGHEQYF.

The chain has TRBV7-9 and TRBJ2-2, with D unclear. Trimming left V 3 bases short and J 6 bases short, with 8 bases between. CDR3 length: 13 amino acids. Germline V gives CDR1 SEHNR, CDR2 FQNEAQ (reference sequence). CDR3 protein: CASSLNLPGELFF. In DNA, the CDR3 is TGTGCCAGCAGCTTGAATTTGCCCGGGGAGCTGTTTTTT.

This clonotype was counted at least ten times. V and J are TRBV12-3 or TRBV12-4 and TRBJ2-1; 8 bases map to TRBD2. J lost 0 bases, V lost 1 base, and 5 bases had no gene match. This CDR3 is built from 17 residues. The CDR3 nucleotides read TGTGCCAGCAGTTTAGTTACTAGCGGAATCTCCTACAATGAGCAGTTCTTC. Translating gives CASSLVTSGISYNEQFF.

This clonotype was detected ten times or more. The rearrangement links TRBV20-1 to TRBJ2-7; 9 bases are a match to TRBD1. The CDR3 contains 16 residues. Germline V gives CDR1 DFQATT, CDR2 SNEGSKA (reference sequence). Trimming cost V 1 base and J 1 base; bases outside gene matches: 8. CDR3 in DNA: TGCAGTGCTAGAGTGTTAGGGGACAGGGTATCCTACGAGCAGTACTTC. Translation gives CSARVLGDRVSYEQYF.

The CDR3 sequence: CASSQAGGSQPQHF. CDR3 nucleotide sequence: TGCGCCAGCAGCCAAGCAGGGGGCAGTCAGCCCCAGCATTTT. The rearrangement links TRBV4-1 to TRBJ1-5; 8 nucleotides match TRBD1. J was trimmed by 6 bases and V by 1 base; bases with no gene match: 2. Germline CDR1 reads MGHRA; CDR2 reads YSYEKL. The CDR3 extends over 14 amino acids.